This entry is about one T cell receptor beta chain. Its target is unknown. This sample is drawn from a study of cytomegalovirus exposure and HLA in healthy donors. The PCR had 60 Vbeta and 13 Jbeta primers. Assay used: immunoSEQ multiplex PCR; TCRdb lists only in-frame clones, some missing. The table has fewer than 200,000 clones, 75% to 90% seen once. Overall study findings and caveats: It was reportedly the case that the classifier diagnosed cytomegalovirus status with high specificity and sensitivity. In vitro, a few CMV-associated chains proved specific for CMV antigens. In all likelihood, a cluster of highly shared sequence variants was a sequencing artifact. Links to common viral pathogens appeared, in a later analysis, for several of the most significant clusters.

The sample consisted of PBMCs. The receptor comes from a male donor in good health and CMV-seronegative.

The DNA of the CDR3 is TGCGCCAGCAGCTTGGGGGCCGGGGGGTACGAGCAGTACTTC. Its protein product is CASSLGAGGYEQYF. The rearrangement links TRBV5-1 to TRBJ2-7; 7 bases are a match to TRBD2. The CDR3 length is 14 residues. CDR1 SGHRS and CDR2 YFSETQ come from the germline V gene. V lost 0 bases, J lost 4 bases, and 4 bases stayed unmatched.